One and the same sample provided the 31 T cell receptor beta chains below, sequenced in a study of technical replicates of blood from several donors. The method was immunoSEQ multiplex PCR; TCRdb's version includes in-frame clones alone and lacks a portion of them. Seen here are 45,000 to 55,000 clones, less than 95% observed once, and the top ten hold about 0.2%. Sample: T cells isolated from PBMCs. The receptors shown here come from a human donor in good health.

The chain links TRBV5-6 to TRBJ1-1; no definite D call. Trimming shortened V by 6 bases and J by 2 bases, and 23 bases separated the two germline ends. There are 17 residues in the CDR3. CDR1 SGHDT and CDR2 YYEEEE come from the germline V gene. CDR3 DNA: TGTGCCAGCACCACGTCCCTTTATCGCGCCCCAAACACTGAAGCTTTCTTT. Translation gives CASTTSLYRAPNTEAFF. Full variable domain (missing parts from reference TRBV5-6 and TRBJ1-1): DAGVTQSPTHLIKTRGQQVTLRCSPKSGHDTVSWYQQALGQGPQFIFQYYEEEERQRGNFPDRFSGHQFPNYSSELNVNALLLGDSALYLCASTTSLYRAPNTEAFFGQGTRLTVV.

This sequence joins TRBV20-1 and TRBJ1-1; D gene uncertain. This CDR3 contains 11 residues. Germline CDR1 DFQATT, CDR2 SNEGSKA (reference sequence). The ends were cut back, 2 bases at V and 8 bases at J, with 9 bases in the middle. CDR3 residues: CSARLPVEAFF. The CDR3 nucleotides read TGCAGTGCTAGACTACCGGTGGAAGCTTTCTTT.

The chain carries TRBV15 and TRBJ2-1; no clear D. Trimming left V 3 bases short and J 6 bases short, with 6 bases between. CDR3 length: 12 residues. The germline V gene has CDR1 LNHNV and CDR2 YYDKDF (reference sequence). This chain's CDR3 is CATSSHFNEQFF. The CDR3 DNA follows: TGTGCCACCAGCAGCCATTTCAATGAGCAGTTCTTC. Using reference TRBV15 and TRBJ2-1 for the parts outside the CDR3, the full variable domain is DAMVIQNPRYQVTQFGKPVTLSCSQTLNHNVMYWYQQKSSQAPKLLFHYYDKDFNNEADTPDNFQSRRPNTSFCFLDIRSPGLGDTAMYLCATSSHFNEQFFGPGTRLTVL.

This rearrangement joins TRBV13 to TRBJ2-1; 13 positions agree with TRBD2. With V trimmed by 4 bases and J by 0 bases, 9 bases remained unmatched. The CDR3 is 19 amino acids. Germline V lookup: CDR1 PRHDT, CDR2 FYEKMQ (reference sequence). The CDR3 region has the DNA TGTGCCAGCAGCTCCCGACTAGCGGGAGGTGGGGCCTCCTACAATGAGCAGTTCTTC. Its translation is CASSSRLAGGGASYNEQFF.

The chain carries TRBV28 and TRBJ2-7; 8 bases map to TRBD2. CDR1 and CDR2 (germline): MDHEN, SYDVKM. The CDR3 length is 16 residues. J was trimmed by 4 bases and V by 3 bases; bases with no gene match: 11. The CDR3 here is CASSFPLRTSSYEQYF. In nucleotides, the CDR3 is TGTGCCAGCAGTTTCCCCCTCCGGACTAGCTCGTACGAGCAGTACTTC.

The chain recombines TRBV10-2 with TRBJ2-7; D is uncertain. Per germline, CDR1 WSHSY and CDR2 SAAADI. Trimming left V 2 bases short and J 4 bases short, with 6 bases between. The CDR3 has 12 residues. The CDR3 sequence is CASSETAYEQYF. CDR3 coding DNA: TGCGCCAGCAGTGAGACAGCTTACGAGCAGTACTTC.

The rearrangement links TRBV29-1 to TRBJ1-3; 9 bases align to TRBD1. The CDR3 extends over 14 amino acids. Germline CDR1 and CDR2: SQVTM and ANQGSEA. J lost 0 bases, V lost 6 bases, and 3 bases had no gene match. CDR3 amino acids: CSVGTGNSGNTIYF. The CDR3 coding sequence is TGCAGCGTCGGGACAGGGAACTCTGGAAACACCATATATTTT.

The V call is TRBV18, the J call TRBJ1-2; the D is unclear. V lost 3 bases, J lost 3 bases, and 14 bases lay in between. The germline V gene encodes CDR1 KGHSH and CDR2 LQKENI. The length of the CDR3 is 15 residues. The CDR3 here is CASSPMGGSDYGYTF. CDR3 nucleotides: TGTGCCAGCTCACCGATGGGAGGGAGCGACTATGGCTACACCTTC.

J is TRBJ2-5 and V is TRBV5-4, with D hard to call. V was cut by 2 bases and J by 1 base, with 3 bases left in between. The length of the CDR3 is 12 residues. Germline loops: CDR1 SGHNT, CDR2 YYREEE (reference sequence). The CDR3 loop reads CASSLLQETQYF. CDR3 in DNA: TGTGCCAGCAGCTTACTCCAAGAGACCCAGTACTTC.

The chain carries TRBV6-5 and TRBJ1-4, with D possibly being TRBD1 (6 bases). V dropped 6 bases and J dropped 5 bases, with 10 bases sitting between them. The germline CDR1 and CDR2 sequences are MNHEY and SVGAGI. The CDR3 consists of 13 residues. DNA of the CDR3: TGTGCCAGCAGAGGACAGCTCAATGAAAAACTGTTTTTT. Translating gives CASRGQLNEKLFF.

As to this clone: Other nucleotide sequences from this sample produce the same CDR3. This sequence joins TRBV5-1 and TRBJ2-6, with D possibly being TRBD2 (6 bases). The CDR3 length is 16 residues. Germline V CDR1 and CDR2: SGHRS, YFSETQ. Trimming removed 0 bases from V and 0 bases from J, with 7 bases in between. The CDR3 DNA follows: TGCGCCAGCAGCTTGGCCGGGGGCTCTGGGGCCAACGTCCTGACTTTC. Its translation: CASSLAGGSGANVLTF.

The genes are TRBV28 and TRBJ2-7; D may be TRBD2 (6 bases). V lost 5 bases and J lost 6, with 14 bases in between. Germline V gives CDR1 MDHEN, CDR2 SYDVKM. The CDR3 length is 13 residues. CDR3 coding DNA: TGTGCCAGCAGTATTCTCGGGGGAGGCGAGCAGTACTTC. As protein: CASSILGGGEQYF.

The V gene is TRBV11-2, the J gene TRBJ2-7; no clear D gene. The CDR3 consists of 12 residues. Trimming left V 5 bases short and J 5 bases short, with 10 bases between. Germline CDR1 SGHAT, CDR2 FQNNGV. In DNA, the CDR3 is TGTGCCAGCAGCGTCAACAGAGACGAGCAGTACTTC. This translates into CASSVNRDEQYF.

The chain joins TRBV7-3 to TRBJ2-3; D possibly corresponds to TRBD2 (7 bases). The CDR3 is made up of 16 amino acids. Trimming removed 3 bases from V and 3 bases from J, with 16 bases in between. Germline lookup yields CDR1 SGHTA and CDR2 FQGTGA. CDR3 coding DNA: TGTGCCAGCAGCTTGTCTACCGGGGGGCCGACAGATACGCAGTATTTT. Amino acids: CASSLSTGGPTDTQYF.

This clone was seen once. V gene TRBV6-5 combines with J gene TRBJ2-7; TRBD2 matches at 8 bases. V was clipped by 4 bases and J by 5 bases; unmatched bases: 10. The CDR3 covers 15 residues. Germline V gene lookup returns CDR1 MNHEY and CDR2 SVGAGI. CDR3 amino acids: CASSSGGVLLHEQYF. In DNA form, the CDR3 reads TGTGCCAGCAGTTCCGGGGGGGTACTCCTACACGAGCAGTACTTC.

The V gene is TRBV18, the J gene TRBJ1-1; D might be TRBD1 (6 bases). V was clipped by 5 bases and J by 1 base, with 8 bases between them. This CDR3 spans 13 amino acids. The germline V gene has CDR1 KGHSH and CDR2 LQKENI. CDR3: CASSGGENTEAFF. DNA for the CDR3: TGTGCCAGCTCAGGGGGCGAGAACACTGAAGCTTTCTTT.

This clone was found a few times. The rearrangement joins TRBV7-8 to TRBJ2-7; D perhaps matches TRBD2 (5 bases). The CDR3 totals 14 residues. Germline-derived CDR1 and CDR2 are SGHVS and FQNEAQ. V gave up 3 bases and J gave up 0 bases, with 9 bases separating them. CDR3 region: CASSFDGNSYEQYF. The CDR3 DNA follows: TGTGCCAGCAGCTTTGACGGGAACTCCTACGAGCAGTACTTC. The full variable domain, in which reference TRBV7-8 and TRBJ2-7 provide the parts outside the CDR3, is GAGVSQSPRYKVAKRGQDVALRCDPISGHVSLFWYQQALGQGPEFLTYFQNEAQLDKSGLPSDRFFAERPEGSVSTLKIQRTQQEDSAVYLCASSFDGNSYEQYFGPGTRLTVT.

This sequence joins TRBV7-6 and TRBJ2-7; D is perhaps TRBD1 (6 bases). There are 16 residues in the CDR3. The germline V gene has CDR1 SGHVS and CDR2 FNYEAQ. V lost 4 bases and J 1 base, leaving 17 bases between the germline ends. The CDR3: CASSSSLGGISYEQYF. CDR3 DNA sequence: TGTGCCAGCAGCTCCTCACTTGGGGGCATTTCCTACGAGCAGTACTTC.

This clone was seen a handful of times. V and J are TRBV18 and TRBJ1-1; TRBD1 agrees at 9 bases. The J segment lost 1 base and the V segment lost 6 bases, leaving 0 bases of the junction unmatched. The CDR3 length is 13 residues. Germline-derived CDR1 and CDR2 are KGHSH and LQKENI. The CDR3 loop reads CASSGQGNTEAFF. Written as DNA, the CDR3 is TGTGCCAGCTCGGGACAGGGGAACACTGAAGCTTTCTTT.

The chain couples TRBV7-9 to TRBJ1-2; TRBD1 is a possible D gene (5 bases). Looked up from germline, CDR1 is SEHNR and CDR2 is FQNEAQ (reference sequence). The CDR3 totals 14 residues. V was trimmed by 10 bases and J by 3 bases, leaving 18 bases between them. This chain's CDR3 is CATYTRRGHYGYTF. The DNA of the CDR3 is TGTGCCACTTACACCAGGAGGGGACACTATGGCTACACCTTC.

Only one count was recorded for this clone. The V call is TRBV5-1, the J call TRBJ2-5; D is uncertain. Trimming left V 0 bases short and J 5 bases short, with 8 bases between. This CDR3 comprises 13 residues. Germline CDR1 SGHRS, CDR2 YFSETQ. The CDR3 is CASSLVSGETQYF. CDR3 DNA sequence: TGCGCCAGCAGCTTGGTATCCGGGGAGACCCAGTACTTC.

The chain joins TRBV7-8 to TRBJ2-1; no clear D. V lost 5 bases and J 8 bases, leaving 16 bases between the germline ends. CDR3 size: 14 residues. Germline CDR1 is SGHVS and CDR2 is FQNEAQ. The CDR3 DNA follows: TGTGCCAGCAGCAAGGCCCCCCGGGTCCATGAGCAGTTCTTC. It is translated as CASSKAPRVHEQFF.

The CDR3 DNA is TGCGCCAGCAGCTTGGGGTCTAGCGGTACAGATACGCAGTATTTT. It codes for CASSLGSSGTDTQYF. The rearrangement uses TRBV5-1 and TRBJ2-3; 7 bases are shared with TRBD2. This CDR3 has 15 residues. Germline-derived CDR1 and CDR2 are SGHRS and YFSETQ. With 0 bases clipped from V and 3 bases from J, the junction kept 4 bases outside the gene matches.

This chain joins TRBV6-5 and TRBJ2-3; D is uncertain. The CDR3 is 14 residues long. Germline CDR1 reads MNHEY; CDR2 reads SVGAGI. With 9 bases removed from V and 1 base from J, the gap between germline ends came to 14 bases. CDR3 in DNA: TGTGCCAGTAAAGAGGTAAAGGGCACAGATACGCAGTATTTT. Amino acids: CASKEVKGTDTQYF.

This chain connects TRBV28 to TRBJ2-4; D perhaps matches TRBD1 (6 bases). CDR1 MDHEN and CDR2 SYDVKM come from the germline V gene. This CDR3 has 14 amino acids. Trimming shortened V by 2 bases and J by 4 bases, and 9 bases separated the two germline ends. CDR3 loop: CASSLSQGKNIQYF. In nucleotides, the CDR3 is TGTGCCAGCAGTTTAAGCCAGGGGAAAAACATTCAGTACTTC.

In this sample, this clone turned up once. The CDR3 region has the DNA TGCAGCGTTGTCTTTCGTCAGAATTTCGACATTCAGTACTTC. Protein product: CSVVFRQNFDIQYF. This sequence joins TRBV29-1 and TRBJ2-4; D unresolved. The CDR3 loop spans 14 amino acids. The V and J ends lost 4 bases and 8 bases respectively, with 18 bases between them. The germline gives CDR1 SQVTM, CDR2 ANQGSEA.

The chain is built from TRBV28 and TRBJ2-7, with TRBD1 as a possible D gene (6 bases). The V end lost 6 bases, the J end lost 2 bases, and 17 bases lay between the germline ends. Germline V gene lookup returns CDR1 MDHEN and CDR2 SYDVKM. The CDR3 contains 15 residues. The CDR3 region is CASRPNGGPTYEQYF. The CDR3 DNA sequence: TGTGCCAGCAGACCCAATGGGGGCCCCACCTACGAGCAGTACTTC.

Only one count was recorded for this clone. This chain links TRBV5-4 with TRBJ2-5; 12 bases map to TRBD2. With 3 bases clipped from V and 0 bases from J, the junction kept 12 bases outside the gene matches. This CDR3 has 19 residues. The germline CDR1 and CDR2 sequences are SGHNT and YYREEE (reference sequence). CDR3 protein: CASSWRLAGGPKYQETQYF. DNA for the CDR3: TGTGCCAGCAGCTGGAGGCTAGCGGGAGGGCCGAAATACCAAGAGACCCAGTACTTC.

The chain recombines TRBV6-5 with TRBJ2-7; D might be TRBD2 (5 bases). The CDR3 runs to 14 residues. Germline assignment: CDR1 MNHEY and CDR2 SVGAGI. The ends were cut back, 2 bases at V and 5 bases at J, with 13 bases in the middle. CDR3 nucleotides: TGTGCCAGCAGTTACAGCGGTCCCGGGGACGAGCAGTACTTC. Translating gives CASSYSGPGDEQYF.

The DNA for the CDR3 is TGTGCCAGCAGCTTAGAATATATTAGCACAGATACGCAGTATTTT. Its protein product is CASSLEYISTDTQYF. The chain uses TRBV11-2 and TRBJ2-3; D is undetermined. The V end lost 0 bases, the J end lost 0 bases, and 7 bases lay between the germline ends. The CDR3 is 15 residues long. Germline CDR1 SGHAT, CDR2 FQNNGV.

This chain joins TRBV18 and TRBJ1-2; possible D gene TRBD1, 5 bases. In germline, CDR1 is KGHSH, CDR2 LQKENI. V lost 3 bases to trimming and J lost 5 bases, with 13 bases between them. The CDR3 is made up of 14 amino acids. The CDR3, as DNA: TGTGCCAGCTCACCGTCCAGGGATTTATATGGCTACACCTTC. Residues: CASSPSRDLYGYTF.